This TCR beta chain was recorded in a study of blood T cell repertoires in COVID-19. In terms of age and location, participants ranged from roughly 18 to 100 years and lived in approximately 26 US areas. All recovered Cohort 3 donors got two negative PCRs, got clearance, or saw symptom resolution. The V gene lost 4 bases and the J gene lost 2 bases, with 10 bases spanning the gap. The CDR3 consists of 14 residues. Germline assignment: CDR1 SGHDT and CDR2 YYEEEE. Original analysis: Nucleated cell counts were estimated from reference gene primer amplification. Generated by immunoSEQ multiplex PCR, the TCRdb table keeps only in-frame clones and is missing some. V, J and clone size derive from that table, while D and trimming were established from the DNA sequence. Of about 320,000 clones in the sample, roughly 87% are singletons; the top ten hold approximately 5%.

The sample consisted of PBMCs or T cells enriched from blood (not recorded which). The gene calls are TRBV5-6 and TRBJ1-3; tentative D call: TRBD1 (6 bases). This TCR was sampled from a woman younger than 45 who had recovered from COVID-19. CDR3 loop: CASSHQGPGNTIYF. The CDR3 DNA sequence: TGTGCCAGCAGCCACCAGGGGCCTGGAAACACCATATATTTT.